This T cell receptor (beta chain) appears in the sequencing data of a study of shared T cell receptors in the human thymus. This CDR3 region has 13 residues. V was clipped by 7 bases and J by 8 bases; unmatched bases: 7. Germline V gives CDR1 SGHTA, CDR2 FQGNSA. Sequencing was performed with immunoSEQ multiplex PCR; in TCRdb, only in-frame clones are kept and a portion is missing. The data hold 500,000 to 550,000 clones, with more than 75% observed a single time. The data were also submitted as part of a second study, on human thymus T cells. According to that study: Infants served as donors; they were healthy and Finnish and were having corrective surgery for congenital heart defects. Surgeons resected thymus tissue during corrective heart surgery. V and J gene usage appeared biased in thymic and blood repertoires. Related work showed strongly overlapping thymic repertoires across unrelated individuals.

The sequenced sample consisted of thymocytes. The sequence came from a boy under two years old with a congenital heart defect. The rearrangement joins TRBV7-2 to TRBJ2-1, with TRBD2 matching 8 bases. For the CDR3, the DNA is TGTGCCAGCACCGTTGGACTAGCCGATGAGCAGTTCTTC. Translated: CASTVGLADEQFF.